These 29 T cell receptor beta chains were all obtained from the same sample, sequenced in a study of Ad26.COV2.S vaccination and SARS-CoV-2 variants. Generated by immunoSEQ multiplex PCR, the TCRdb table keeps only in-frame clones and is missing some. The data hold roughly 400,000 clones, with around 91% observed a single time. Regarding treatment: roughly 19 received Ad26.COV2.S at low or high dose, single or two shots; 5 received placebo; per-sample allocation not given. Samples came from day 63 after the first vaccine or placebo injection. Sequences were derived from peripheral blood, sampled in a trial of Ad26.COV2.S vaccine versus placebo. The receptors were gathered from a person aged 18-60 years who received the Ad26.COV2.S COVID-19 vaccine or a placebo.

V and J are TRBV3-1 (or the pseudogene TRBV3-2) and TRBJ1-6; D uncertain. The CDR3 has 15 amino acids. Germline-derived CDR1 and CDR2 are LGHDT and YNNKEL (reference sequence). V was clipped by 4 bases and J by 8 bases, with 15 bases between them. The CDR3 loop is CASSPLTGIDSPLHF. CDR3 DNA sequence: TGTGCCAGCAGCCCACTAACGGGTATCGATTCACCCCTCCACTTT.

The chain links TRBV28 to TRBJ2-3, with D maybe TRBD2 (5 bases). CDR3 size: 14 residues. Germline CDR1 and CDR2: MDHEN and SYDVKM. V lost 9 bases and J lost 4, with 17 bases in between. In nucleotides, the CDR3 is TGTGCCAGTCTCCCGACTCGGAGGTCAGATACGCAGTATTTT. Translated, it gives CASLPTRRSDTQYF.

The chain has TRBV3-1 (or the pseudogene TRBV3-2) and TRBJ2-1; 9 bases fit TRBD2. CDR1 and CDR2 from the germline V gene are LGHDT and YNNKEL (reference sequence). The junction had 6 bases not matched to a gene; V was cut back by 5 bases and J by 4 bases. The CDR3 length is 15 residues. The CDR3 here is CASSGVAGVYNEQFF. The CDR3, as DNA: TGTGCCAGCAGCGGGGTAGCGGGAGTTTACAATGAGCAGTTCTTC.

The chain links TRBV19 to TRBJ2-2; 8 nucleotides agree with TRBD2. Germline V gene sequence: CDR1 LNHDA, CDR2 SQIVND (reference sequence). The CDR3 runs to 15 residues. V dropped 7 bases and J dropped 4; count of bases not matched to a gene: 8. CDR3 bases: TGTGCCAGTACACTTGGACTAGCCCTCACCGGGGAGCTGTTTTTT. Translated, it gives CASTLGLALTGELFF.

The V call is TRBV6-2 or TRBV6-3, the J call TRBJ2-7; 11 bases match TRBD2. Trimming took 2 bases from V and 0 from J; bases not matched to a gene: 6. The CDR3 covers 17 residues. Germline CDR1 and CDR2: MNHEY and SVGEGT. The CDR3 DNA reads TGTGCCAGCAGTTACCTTGGGACTAGCGGCCCCTCCTACGAGCAGTACTTC. Its protein is CASSYLGTSGPSYEQYF.

This rearrangement joins TRBV5-1 to TRBJ2-3; D not certain. CDR3 length: 14 amino acids. CDR1 and CDR2 from the germline V gene are SGHRS and YFSETQ. V was clipped by 5 bases and J by 0 bases, with 10 bases between them. This CDR3 reads CASSRRFSTDTQYF. CDR3 nucleotides: TGCGCCAGCAGTCGTCGGTTCAGCACAGATACGCAGTATTTT.

V and J are TRBV6-5 and TRBJ2-5; D is unclear. V was pared by 6 bases and J by 2 bases, with 10 bases between. Germline V gene sequence: CDR1 MNHEY, CDR2 SVGAGI. The CDR3 sequence is 13 residues long. This CDR3 is CASRQTAQETQYF. The CDR3 DNA reads TGTGCCAGCAGACAAACAGCTCAAGAGACCCAGTACTTC.

This chain joins TRBV11-1 and TRBJ2-1; tentatively, D is TRBD1 (6 bases). This CDR3 has 16 residues. Germline CDR1 is SGHAT and CDR2 is FQDESV (reference sequence). V was shortened by 0 bases and J by 4 bases, with 13 bases between the two germline ends. In DNA form, the CDR3 reads TGTGCCAGCAGCTTAGCCAATGGACAGATTTACAATGAGCAGTTCTTC. This encodes CASSLANGQIYNEQFF.

This chain joins TRBV7-7 and TRBJ2-4; 7 bases agree with TRBD1. From germline, CDR1 is SSHAT and CDR2 FNYEAQ (reference sequence). This CDR3 contains 16 residues. After removal of 5 bases from V and 0 bases from J, the junction contained 7 bases not matched to a gene. CDR3 protein: CASSGDRGLAKNIQYF. The DNA of the CDR3 is TGTGCCAGCAGCGGGGACAGAGGACTAGCCAAAAACATTCAGTACTTC. The whole variable domain, remainder taken from reference TRBV7-7 and TRBJ2-4, is GAGVSQSPRYKVTKRGQDVTLRCDPISSHATLYWYQQALGQGPEFLTYFNYEAQPDKSGLPSDRFSAERPEGSISTLTIQRTEQRDSAMYRCASSGDRGLAKNIQYFGAGTRLSVL.

Concerning this clone: Other DNA sequences in this sample translate to the same CDR3. The V and J genes are TRBV19 and TRBJ2-6; possibly TRBD1 for D (6 bases). Germline lookup yields CDR1 LNHDA and CDR2 SQIVND (reference sequence). There are 15 residues in the CDR3. V was pared by 2 bases and J by 4 bases, with 9 bases between. This CDR3 reads CASSITGTGANVLTF. As DNA, the CDR3 is TGTGCCAGTAGTATAACAGGGACCGGGGCCAACGTCCTGACTTTC.

V is TRBV4-1 and J is TRBJ2-2; the D is unclear. The germline gives CDR1 MGHRA, CDR2 YSYEKL. Trimming cost V 2 bases and J 8 bases, with 9 bases left between them. This CDR3 contains 13 residues. The CDR3 protein is CASSQTSVGELFF. The CDR3, as DNA: TGCGCCAGCAGCCAAACGAGTGTTGGGGAGCTGTTTTTT.

V usage is TRBV24-1 and J usage is TRBJ1-5; 10 bases fit TRBD1. Germline V gene lookup returns CDR1 KGHDR and CDR2 SFDVKD. Trimming took 7 bases from V and 1 from J; bases not matched to a gene: 12. This CDR3 is 18 amino acids long. Here the CDR3 DNA reads TGTGCCACCAGCCTCCAATGGACAGGGGGAGCAAGCAATCAGCCCCAGCATTTT. Protein sequence: CATSLQWTGGASNQPQHF.

V and J are TRBV11-2 and TRBJ1-2, with D possibly TRBD1 on 5 matching bases. V lost 3 bases and J lost 5, with 25 bases in between. This CDR3 has 18 amino acids. Germline V CDR1 and CDR2: SGHAT, FQNNGV. The CDR3 protein is CASSFGGFGAASEYGYTF. As DNA, the CDR3 is TGTGCCAGCAGCTTCGGGGGTTTTGGGGCCGCATCTGAGTATGGCTACACCTTC.

A single count supports this clone. The rearrangement uses TRBV18 and TRBJ2-7; no clear D. Germline V lookup: CDR1 KGHSH, CDR2 LQKENI. Trimming cost V 3 bases and J 3 bases, with 6 bases left between them. The CDR3 totals 12 residues. Here the CDR3 reads CASSPQDYEQYF. The CDR3 region has the DNA TGTGCCAGCTCACCGCAGGACTACGAGCAGTACTTC.

V and J are TRBV7-9 and TRBJ2-7; possibly TRBD2 for D (6 bases). The CDR3 contains 15 residues. V was trimmed by 5 bases and J by 1 base, leaving 15 bases between them. CDR1 and CDR2 (germline): SEHNR, FQNEAQ (reference sequence). The chain's CDR3 is CASSPTGLRSYEQYF. In DNA, the CDR3 is TGTGCCAGCAGCCCCACGGGACTGAGATCCTACGAGCAGTACTTC. Using reference TRBV7-9 and TRBJ2-7 for the parts outside the CDR3, the full variable domain is DTGVSQNPRHKITKRGQNVTFRCDPISEHNRLYWYRQTLGQGPEFLTYFQNEAQLEKSRLLSDRFSAERPKGSFSTLEIQRTEQGDSAMYLCASSPTGLRSYEQYFGPGTRLTVT.

The genes are TRBV6-2 or TRBV6-3 and TRBJ2-1, with 10 bases aligning to TRBD2. Germline V gene data show CDR1 as MNHEY and CDR2 as SVGEGT. CDR3 length: 15 amino acids. Germline trimming cut 5 bases from V and 6 bases from J; bases unmatched to any gene: 7. Here the CDR3 reads CASSALAGVGNEQFF. CDR3 DNA: TGTGCCAGCAGTGCCCTAGCGGGAGTGGGCAATGAGCAGTTCTTC.

The chain recombines TRBV11-2 with TRBJ2-1; no clear D. CDR1 is SGHAT, CDR2 FQNNGV, per germline. The CDR3 runs to 15 residues. Deletions cut 5 bases from V and 4 bases from J, with 15 bases between. CDR3 in amino acids: CASSLSNGPYNEQFF. The CDR3 bases are TGTGCCAGCAGCCTCTCGAACGGACCGTACAATGAGCAGTTCTTC.

This clone was seen only a few times. The chain combines TRBV2 with TRBJ1-5, with D perhaps matching TRBD1 (5 bases). Germline V CDR1 and CDR2: SNHLY, FYNNEI. V shed 6 bases and J shed 6 bases, with 18 bases lying between them. The CDR3 covers 15 residues. The chain's CDR3 is CASRYRLFSTQPQHF. For the CDR3, the DNA is TGTGCCAGCAGGTACAGGTTATTCTCGACTCAGCCCCAGCATTTT.

The chain combines TRBV11-2 with TRBJ2-1; 9 bases align to TRBD1. J was trimmed by 3 bases and V by 5 bases; bases with no gene match: 8. There are 16 residues in the CDR3. Germline V gives CDR1 SGHAT, CDR2 FQNNGV. The CDR3 here is CASSHDRGDFYNEQFF. CDR3 bases: TGTGCCAGCAGCCATGACAGGGGGGATTTCTACAATGAGCAGTTCTTC.

J is TRBJ2-7 and V is TRBV30; D not certain. The length of the CDR3 is 12 residues. In germline, CDR1 is GTSNPN, CDR2 SVGIG (reference sequence). Trimming took off 1 base at V and 1 base at J, with 5 bases between the two ends. The CDR3 coding sequence is TGTGCCTGGAGTGGCCGATCCTACGAGCAGTACTTC. This encodes CAWSGRSYEQYF.

This chain links TRBV28 with TRBJ2-3; unclear D gene. Trimming shortened V by 8 bases and J by 5 bases, and 14 bases separated the two germline ends. CDR1 is MDHEN, CDR2 SYDVKM, per germline. The CDR3 is made up of 13 amino acids. In nucleotides, the CDR3 is TGTGCCAGCCGGCGAGTTCTCGTAGATACGCAGTATTTT. Its translation is CASRRVLVDTQYF.

V gene TRBV4-2 combines with J gene TRBJ2-6; D might be TRBD2 (6 bases). Trimming pared 0 bases from V and 2 bases from J, leaving 8 bases between. CDR1 and CDR2 from the germline V gene are LGHNA and YNFKEQ. The CDR3 spans 16 residues. CDR3 sequence: CASSQDRGTGANVLTF. The DNA for the CDR3 is TGTGCCAGCAGCCAAGATCGGGGGACTGGGGCCAACGTCCTGACTTTC.

The chain couples TRBV7-9 to TRBJ2-7, with D unresolved. The V and J ends lost 5 bases and 0 bases respectively, with 8 bases between them. This CDR3 is built from 13 residues. Germline V CDR1 and CDR2: SEHNR, FQNEAQ (reference sequence). The CDR3 sequence is CASSLQSSYEQYF. CDR3 nucleotide sequence: TGTGCCAGCAGCCTCCAGAGCTCCTACGAGCAGTACTTC.

The chain recombines TRBV9 with TRBJ2-1; possible D gene TRBD1, 5 bases. The length of the CDR3 is 18 residues. Trimming shortened V by 4 bases and J by 1 base, and 21 bases separated the two germline ends. Germline loops: CDR1 SGDLS, CDR2 YYNGEE. In nucleotides, the CDR3 is TGTGCCAGCAGCCTTCCTCCAAACCCAGGGATGTCCTACAATGAGCAGTTCTTC. Residues: CASSLPPNPGMSYNEQFF. Full variable domain (remainder filled in from reference TRBV9 and TRBJ2-1): DSGVTQTPKHLITATGQRVTLRCSPRSGDLSVYWYQQSLDQGLQFLIQYYNGEERAKGNILERFSAQQFPDLHSELNLSSLELGDSALYFCASSLPPNPGMSYNEQFFGPGTRLTVL.

The V call is TRBV4-3, the J call TRBJ2-5; 7 bases agree with TRBD2. The CDR3 extends over 14 amino acids. CDR1 and CDR2 (germline): LGHNA, YSLEER. Losses at the gene ends were 0 bases for V and 3 bases for J; bases not matched to a gene: 1. CDR3: CASSQEGGEETQYF. The CDR3 DNA is TGCGCCAGCAGCCAAGAGGGAGGGGAAGAGACCCAGTACTTC.

J is TRBJ2-3 and V is TRBV12-5, with 9 bases that match TRBD2. Germline V gene sequence: CDR1 LGHNT, CDR2 FRNRAP. J was trimmed by 5 bases and V by 2 bases; bases with no gene match: 5. CDR3 length equals 15 residues. CDR3 sequence: CASGLRGRAEDTQYF. CDR3 sequence (DNA): TGTGCTAGTGGTTTGCGCGGGAGGGCCGAAGATACGCAGTATTTT. Together with reference TRBV12-5 and TRBJ2-3, the CDR3 gives the full variable domain: DARVTQTPRHKVTEMGQEVTMRCQPILGHNTVFWYRQTMMQGLELLAYFRNRAPLDDSGMPKDRFSAEMPDATLATLKIQPSEPRDSAVYFCASGLRGRAEDTQYFGPGTRLTVL.

The rearrangement joins TRBV7-6 to TRBJ2-1; 9 nucleotides align to TRBD2. This CDR3 region has 16 residues. The V segment lost 5 bases and the J segment 0 bases; nucleotides outside the gene matches: 5. The V gene's germline CDR1 is SGHVS and CDR2 FNYEAQ. For the CDR3, the DNA is TGTGCCAGCAGCGTATTAGCGGGAGTCTCCTACAATGAGCAGTTCTTC. It is translated as CASSVLAGVSYNEQFF.

The gene calls are TRBV11-2 and TRBJ2-7; D might be TRBD2 (5 bases). Trimming shortened V by 2 bases and J by 6 bases, and 11 bases separated the two germline ends. Germline CDR1 reads SGHAT; CDR2 reads FQNNGV. The length of the CDR3 is 13 residues. The CDR3 bases are TGTGCCAGCAGCTTATCGACTACCGGCGAGCAGTACTTC. Translated, it gives CASSLSTTGEQYF.

The sample holds a few counts of this clone. The V and J genes are TRBV6-5 and TRBJ2-1, with 9 bases fitting TRBD1. This CDR3 has 13 amino acids. Germline V gene lookup returns CDR1 MNHEY and CDR2 SVGAGI. V was clipped by 6 bases and J by 5 bases; unmatched bases: 2. The DNA of the CDR3 is TGTGCCAGCAGCGGACAGGGGCACAATGAGCAGTTCTTC. Protein product: CASSGQGHNEQFF.